The clone carrying this TCR beta chain was detected once. As yet, its antigen is unknown. This record comes from a study of cytomegalovirus exposure and HLA in healthy donors. In the PCR, 60 Vbeta and 13 Jbeta primers were used. Clones were sequenced by immunoSEQ multiplex PCR, and TCRdb holds only the in-frame ones, with some missing. The table records about 140,000 clones, approximately 82% of them present only once. General observations from the study: With high specificity and sensitivity, the classifier reportedly diagnosed cytomegalovirus status.

Germline values: CDR1 SGHTA, CDR2 FQGNSA. V lost 7 bases, J lost 5 bases, and 15 bases lay in between. CDR3 length equals 14 residues. The source is a woman aged 55-69 years in good health and CMV-seropositive. Sequenced sample: PBMCs. The gene calls are TRBV7-2 and TRBJ2-1; D gene unclear. CDR3 loop: CASTLAVGNNEQFF. In nucleotides, the CDR3 is TGTGCCAGCACCCTGGCGGTAGGAAACAATGAGCAGTTCTTC.